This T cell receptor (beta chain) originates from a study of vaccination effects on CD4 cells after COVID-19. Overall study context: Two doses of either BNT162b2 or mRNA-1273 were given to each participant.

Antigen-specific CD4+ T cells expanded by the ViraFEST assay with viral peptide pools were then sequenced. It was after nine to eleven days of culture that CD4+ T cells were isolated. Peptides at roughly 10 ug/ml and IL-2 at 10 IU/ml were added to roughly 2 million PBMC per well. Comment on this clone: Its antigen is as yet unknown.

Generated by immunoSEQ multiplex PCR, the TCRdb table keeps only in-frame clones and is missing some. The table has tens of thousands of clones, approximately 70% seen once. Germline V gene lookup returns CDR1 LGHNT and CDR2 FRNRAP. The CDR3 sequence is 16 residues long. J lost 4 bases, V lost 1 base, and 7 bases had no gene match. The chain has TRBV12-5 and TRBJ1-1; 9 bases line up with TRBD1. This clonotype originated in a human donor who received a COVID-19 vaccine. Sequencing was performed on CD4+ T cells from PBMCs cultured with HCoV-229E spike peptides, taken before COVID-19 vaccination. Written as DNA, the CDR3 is TGTGCTAGTGGTTTGGAATCCGGGACAGGGAGCACTGAAGCTTTCTTT. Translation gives CASGLESGTGSTEAFF.